This TCR beta chain came from a study of long-term antiretroviral therapy in people with HIV. Notes on the study in general: Diversity rose after ART but stayed below transplant donor controls.

Comments on this clone: No antigen is known for it.

Survey level was the resolution at which the v3.0 immunoSEQ assay ran. Measured with immunoSEQ multiplex PCR; TCRdb has only the in-frame clones, and not every one. The sample includes 20,000 to 25,000 clones, about 80% seen only once; the top ten take over 3.5%. The CDR3 length is 11 residues. Trimming shortened V by 3 bases and J by 9 bases, and 9 bases separated the two germline ends. The germline V gene has CDR1 DFQATT and CDR2 SNEGSKA (reference sequence). Every one of the donors gave at least one pre-ART PBMC sample and at least two post-ART PBMC samples. Samples held 1-10 million cryopreserved PBMC, and DNA extraction followed.

V is TRBV20-1 and J is TRBJ2-1; D is possibly TRBD1 (6 bases). The receptor comes from a man aged 18-30 years with HIV. The material was unsorted PBMCs, obtained 0.5 years after starting antiretroviral therapy. Here the CDR3 reads CSARTGGEQFF. CDR3 nucleotides: TGCAGTGCTAGGACAGGCGGTGAGCAGTTCTTC.